The clone carrying this TCR beta chain was detected many times. As yet, its antigen is unknown. The entry originates in a study of identical twins. Overall study findings and caveats: A lower insertion count was a feature of abundant cord blood beta clonotypes, with no such feature in memory repertoires.

Losses at the gene ends were 4 bases for V and 7 bases for J; bases not matched to a gene: 17. This CDR3 contains 18 residues. CDR1 is SGDLS and CDR2 is YYNGEE in the germline V gene. MiXCR was run by TCRdb on the 5' RACE reads, yielding one entry per CDR3 protein. Of hundreds of thousands of distinct CDR3 sequences in the sample, about 12% were seen once. These sequences were also reported in another study, on yellow fever vaccine responses in identical twins.

The material sequenced was PBMCs. The TCR sequence derives from a young woman in good health. The J gene is TRBJ2-2, the V gene TRBV9; 9 bases align to TRBD2. The CDR3 DNA sequence: TGTGCCAGCAGCCTACAGGTTTTAGCGGGAGCGTTTAACGGGGAGCTGTTTTTT. Translating gives CASSLQVLAGAFNGELFF.